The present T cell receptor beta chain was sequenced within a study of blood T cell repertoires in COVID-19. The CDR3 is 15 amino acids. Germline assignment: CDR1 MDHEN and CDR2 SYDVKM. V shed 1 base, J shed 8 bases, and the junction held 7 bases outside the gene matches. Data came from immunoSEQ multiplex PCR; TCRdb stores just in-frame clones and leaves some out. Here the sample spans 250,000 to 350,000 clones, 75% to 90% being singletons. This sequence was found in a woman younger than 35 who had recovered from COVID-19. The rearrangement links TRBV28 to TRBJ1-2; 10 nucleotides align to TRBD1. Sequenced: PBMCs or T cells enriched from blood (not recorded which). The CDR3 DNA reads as TGTGCCAGCAGTTTATCCGACAGGGGGCTCCGGGGCTACACCTTC. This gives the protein CASSLSDRGLRGYTF.